The TCR beta chain described here comes from a study of blood T cell repertoires in COVID-19. Study at large: Collection of acute and convalescent COVID-19 samples took place in the United States, Italy and Spain. PBMCs, B-cell-depleted T cells, or T cells provided the cDNA or gDNA that made up the material.

The CDR3 loop spans 13 amino acids. Germline V gene data show CDR1 as SGHRS and CDR2 as YFSETQ. Trimming removed 2 bases from V and 8 bases from J, with 8 bases in between. Per the study methods: Researchers report that nucleated cell counts were estimated from reference gene primer amplification. The method was immunoSEQ multiplex PCR; TCRdb's version includes in-frame clones alone and lacks a portion of them. D and trimming come from the DNA, and the V and J calls and clone size come from that table. The sample has 300,000 to 450,000 clones; 85% are singletons. This receptor was identified in a woman between 18 and 29 years old with acute or convalescent COVID-19. Sequencing was performed on peripheral blood. The rearrangement joins TRBV5-1 to TRBJ1-6, with D tentatively TRBD1 (5 bases). The CDR3 spells CASSFAGDSPLHF. The CDR3 coding sequence is TGCGCCAGCAGCTTTGCGGGGGATTCACCCCTCCACTTT.